The rows below give T cell receptor beta chains drawn from one sample of a study of shared clonotypes between healthy human individuals. The assay was immunoSEQ multiplex PCR, and TCRdb's table has in-frame clones only and misses some. Of roughly 1,100,000 clones in the sample, approximately 76% are singletons; the top ten hold roughly 1.4%. Material for sequencing was memory CD4+ T cells sorted from blood. The receptors originated from a man between 18 and 29 years old in good health. The CDR3 runs from the conserved cysteine through the conserved F or W. D genes are given only for firm matches. Clone size appears in some rows only: once, few, many, or a class for an expanded clone.

j_call cdr3_length d_call v_call clone_size cdr3_aa cdr3_nt
TRBJ1-1 15 . TRBV4-1 . CASSQDPGKGTEAFF TGCGCCAGCAGCCAAGACCCGGGGAAAGGCACTGAAGCTTTCTTT
TRBJ2-7 15 . TRBV30 . CAWSSGTTSSYEQYF TGTGCCTGGAGCTCCGGGACAACAAGCTCCTACGAGCAGTACTTC
TRBJ1-4 14 . TRBV7-9 . CASSFGQGWEKLFF TGTGCCAGCAGCTTTGGTCAGGGTTGGGAAAAACTGTTTTTT
TRBJ2-1 16 TRBD2 TRBV4-3 once CASSQILAGVWNEQFF TGCGCCAGCAGCCAAATTCTAGCGGGAGTATGGAATGAGCAGTTCTTC
TRBJ2-5 16 TRBD1 TRBV28 . CASSLPGTGRRETQYF TGTGCCAGCAGTTTACCCGGGACAGGGAGGAGAGAGACCCAGTACTTC
TRBJ2-3 15 TRBD1 TRBV29-1 . CSVGGTGRSTDTQYF TGCAGCGTTGGCGGGACAGGCCGGAGCACAGATACGCAGTATTTT
TRBJ1-2 13 . TRBV14 . CASSQVWAGGYTF TGTGCCAGCAGCCAAGTGTGGGCCGGTGGCTACACCTTC
TRBJ2-7 14 . TRBV30 . CAWGRGSSSYEQYF TGTGCCTGGGGCCGGGGGAGTTCCTCCTACGAGCAGTACTTC
TRBJ2-5 13 . TRBV12-5 few CASGIGERETQYF TGTGCTAGTGGCATCGGGGAAAGAGAGACCCAGTACTTC
TRBJ1-1 14 . TRBV5-3 . CARSLGGTNTEAFF TGTGCCAGAAGCTTGGGAGGGACGAACACTGAAGCTTTCTTT
TRBJ2-3 14 TRBD2 TRBV5-1 once CASSPSGVPDTQYF TGCGCCAGCAGCCCTAGCGGGGTTCCAGATACGCAGTATTTT
TRBJ2-5 14 TRBD1 TRBV2 . CASSVQGTEETQYF TGTGCCAGCAGTGTACAGGGGACGGAGGAGACCCAGTACTTC
TRBJ2-1 16 TRBD1 TRBV7-2 . CASSARQGSAYNEQFF TGTGCCAGCAGCGCCCGACAGGGGAGCGCCTACAATGAGCAGTTCTTC
TRBJ2-3 15 TRBD2 TRBV5-1 . CASTLFSGGTDTQYF TGCGCCAGCACTCTCTTCAGCGGGGGCACAGATACGCAGTATTTT
TRBJ2-7 13 TRBD2 TRBV7-2 . CASSLELAVDWYF TGTGCCAGCAGCTTAGAACTAGCGGTGGATTGGTACTTC
TRBJ2-7 17 . TRBV6-7 . CASSYSRQDNGPYEQYF TGTGCCAGCAGTTACTCGAGACAGGACAACGGCCCCTACGAGCAGTACTTC
TRBJ2-5 14 . TRBV9 . CASSVVGGWETQYF TGTGCCAGCAGCGTAGTGGGGGGCTGGGAGACCCAGTACTTC
TRBJ2-1 15 TRBD2 TRBV9 . CASSEGSGGNNEQFF TGTGCCAGCAGCGAGGGTAGCGGGGGGAACAATGAGCAGTTCTTC
TRBJ1-2 14 . TRBV25-1 . CASSESRALYGYTF TGTGCCAGCAGTGAAAGTCGGGCCCTCTATGGCTACACCTTC
TRBJ2-2 13 . TRBV10-2 once CASQPDSAGELFF TGCGCCAGTCAGCCCGATTCGGCCGGGGAGCTGTTTTTT
TRBJ2-1 13 . TRBV28 . CAIKGYSYNEQFF TGTGCCATAAAGGGCTACTCCTACAATGAGCAGTTCTTC
TRBJ1-4 15 TRBD1 TRBV6-1 . CASTRGGLVNEKLFF TGTGCCAGCACTCGAGGGGGCCTGGTGAATGAAAAACTGTTTTTT
TRBJ1-3 15 TRBD1 TRBV2 . CASRLSWTGRNTIYF TGTGCCAGCAGGCTTAGCTGGACAGGAAGAAACACCATATATTTT
TRBJ1-2 13 . TRBV7-9 . CASSFSGGSGYTF TGTGCCAGCAGCTTTTCCGGGGGGAGCGGCTACACCTTC
TRBJ1-4 16 . TRBV7-9 . CASSLAVTGQGEKLFF TGTGCCAGCAGCTTAGCGGTCACAGGGCAAGGTGAAAAACTGTTTTTT
TRBJ2-1 14 . TRBV11-2 . CASSLERSGNEQFF TGTGCCAGCAGCTTAGAAAGATCGGGCAATGAGCAGTTCTTC
TRBJ1-6 16 . TRBV14 once CASSQGGAGSNSPLHF TGTGCCAGCAGCCAAGGGGGAGCGGGGAGTAATTCACCCCTCCACTTT
TRBJ1-2 12 . TRBV5-1 many CASSPNDSSYTF TGCGCCAGCAGCCCCAATGACAGTAGCTACACCTTC
TRBJ1-6 14 . TRBV6-5 few CASNLRRWDSPLHF TGTGCCAGCAACCTTAGGCGGTGGGATTCACCCCTCCACTTT
TRBJ2-1 13 . TRBV19 . CASSIQASYEQFF TGTGCCAGTAGTATTCAGGCGTCGTATGAGCAGTTCTTC
TRBJ2-1 17 TRBD2 TRBV18 once CASSPGTSGGAYNEQFF TGTGCCAGCTCACCGGGGACTAGCGGGGGGGCCTACAATGAGCAGTTCTTC
TRBJ2-6 15 . TRBV2 once CASSGQILWANVLTF TGTGCCAGCAGTGGACAGATACTATGGGCCAACGTCCTGACTTTC
TRBJ1-2 15 TRBD1 TRBV15 few CATSRGSDRGYGYTF TGTGCCACCAGCAGGGGTTCCGACAGGGGCTATGGCTACACCTTC
TRBJ2-1 12 . TRBV30 few CAWSVVRNEQFF TGTGCCTGGAGTGTGGTCCGCAATGAGCAGTTCTTC
TRBJ1-6 15 TRBD1 TRBV28 . CASSPSGTVDSPLHF TGTGCCAGCAGCCCCTCCGGGACAGTTGATTCACCCCTCCACTTT
TRBJ2-1 13 . TRBV5-6 . CASSPGSYNEQFF TGTGCCAGCAGCCCTGGCTCCTACAATGAGCAGTTCTTC
TRBJ2-2 12 . TRBV29-1 . CSARPSTGELFF TGCAGCGCCCGTCCCAGCACCGGGGAGCTGTTTTTT